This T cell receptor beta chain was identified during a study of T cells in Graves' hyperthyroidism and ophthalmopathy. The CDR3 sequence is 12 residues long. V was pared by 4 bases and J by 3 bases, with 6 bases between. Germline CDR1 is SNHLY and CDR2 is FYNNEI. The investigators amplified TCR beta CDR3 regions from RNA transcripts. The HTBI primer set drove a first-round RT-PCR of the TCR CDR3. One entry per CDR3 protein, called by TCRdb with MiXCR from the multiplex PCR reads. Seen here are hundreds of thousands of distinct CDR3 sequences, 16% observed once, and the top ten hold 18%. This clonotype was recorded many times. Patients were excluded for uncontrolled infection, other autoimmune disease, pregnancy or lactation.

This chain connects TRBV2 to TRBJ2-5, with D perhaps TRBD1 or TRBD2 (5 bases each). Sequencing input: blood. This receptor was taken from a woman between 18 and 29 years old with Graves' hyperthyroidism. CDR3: CASSGDEETQYF. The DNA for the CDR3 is TGTGCCAGCAGTGGGGACGAAGAGACCCAGTACTTC. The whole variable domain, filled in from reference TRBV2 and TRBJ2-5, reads EPEVTQTPSHQVTQMGQEVILRCVPISNHLYFYWYRQILGQKVEFLVSFYNNEISEKSEIFDDQFSVERPDGSNFTLKIRSTKLEDSAMYFCASSGDEETQYFGPGTRLLVL.